The clone carrying this TCR beta chain was observed a single time. This sample is part of a study of patients and donors after allogeneic stem cell transplantation. TCRdb redid the calling of the RT-PCR reads with MiXCR, one entry per CDR3 protein. The data contain more than 850,000 distinct CDR3 sequences, roughly 18% of them singletons. Germline V lookup: CDR1 GTSNPN, CDR2 SVGIG (reference sequence). V lost 2 bases and J 8 bases, leaving 11 bases between the germline ends. CDR3 length: 12 amino acids. This receptor was obtained from a human donor who was either an allogeneic HSCT recipient or a stem cell or donor lymphocyte infusion donor (not recorded which). It is not recorded whose cells these are; they may come from a transplant donor. Material for sequencing was blood, either unsorted or a sorted T cell fraction (not recorded which). This chain connects TRBV30 to TRBJ2-3, with D possibly being TRBD1 or TRBD2 (5 bases each). This chain's CDR3 is CAWSYGASTQYF. CDR3 nucleotide sequence: TGTGCCTGGAGTTACGGGGCTAGTACGCAGTATTTT.